This T cell receptor beta chain was sequenced for a study of T cell responses to AZD1222 COVID-19 vaccine. Germline-derived CDR1 and CDR2 are MDHEN and SYDVKM. The V gene lost 3 bases and the J gene lost 7 bases, with 12 bases spanning the gap. The CDR3 totals 14 residues. The data were produced by immunoSEQ multiplex PCR, yet TCRdb's version contains in-frame clones alone and is incomplete. Of about 120,000 clones in the sample, 70% to 90% were seen once. General study results and limits: Increased Spike-specific TCR breadth and depth were observed after two AZD1222 doses. Donors were largely white British and mainly female; clonal diversity was possibly underestimated.

Worth noting for this clone: Antigen unknown.

The sequences come from peripheral blood, collected on day 0 of AZD1222 vaccination. This TCR derives from an adult in good health. The chain joins TRBV28 to TRBJ1-4, with D perhaps matching TRBD1 (6 bases). DNA of the CDR3: TGTGCCAGCAGTTTTCCAGGGGTGGGTGAAAAACTGTTTTTT. Translating it yields CASSFPGVGEKLFF.